The 13 T cell receptor beta chains reported below all come from one sample, sequenced in a study of CD8 T cells in ankylosing spondylitis. TCRdb used MiXCR to reprocess the 5' RACE reads, holding one entry per CDR3 protein. The repertoire holds under 250,000 distinct CDR3 sequences, with roughly 26% as singletons. The source material was blood, either unsorted or a sorted T cell fraction (not recorded which). These TCRs come from a male donor with ankylosing spondylitis or in good health (not recorded which).

This chain links TRBV20-1 with TRBJ2-7; D tentatively reads TRBD1 or TRBD2 (6 bases each). Germline V gene sequence: CDR1 DFQATT, CDR2 SNEGSKA (reference sequence). The V end lost 6 bases, the J end lost 0 bases, and 12 bases lay between the germline ends. The length of the CDR3 is 13 residues. The CDR3 nucleotides read TGCAGTGCCTTACAGGGACTCTCCTACGAGCAGTACTTC. Encoded protein: CSALQGLSYEQYF.

A remark on this clonotype: An end of the junction does not agree with germline; a read error may underlie this. The genes are TRBV6-5 and TRBJ1-1; D is undetermined. CDR1 and CDR2 (germline): MNHEY, SVGAGI. The CDR3 is 12 residues long. The CDR3 is CPSSYGGTEAFF. CDR3 DNA sequence: TGTCCCAGCAGTTACGGTGGCACTGAAGCTTTCTTT.

The chain recombines TRBV6-1 with TRBJ2-2; 9 nucleotides agree with TRBD2. The CDR3 runs to 17 residues. V shed 6 bases and J 3 bases; nucleotides not matched to a gene: 11. Germline V gives CDR1 MNHNS, CDR2 SASEGT. The chain's CDR3 is CASRGGQREDHTGELFF. In DNA, the CDR3 is TGTGCCAGCAGGGGGGGTCAGCGGGAGGACCACACCGGGGAGCTGTTTTTT.

This clonotype has a count of ten or more. This chain joins TRBV11-1 and TRBJ2-7; no reliable D call. The V end was cut by 3 bases, the J end by 3 bases, with 6 bases between. The CDR3 totals 12 residues. CDR1 is SGHAT, CDR2 FQDESV, per germline (reference sequence). The CDR3 region is CASSFRNYEQYF. The CDR3 nucleotides read TGTGCCAGCAGCTTCCGAAACTACGAGCAGTACTTC. The variable domain in full, completed from reference TRBV11-1 and TRBJ2-7, reads EAEVAQSPRYKITEKSQAVAFWCDPISGHATLYWYRQILGQGPELLVQFQDESVVDDSQLPKDRFSAERLKGVDSTLKIQPAELGDSAMYLCASSFRNYEQYFGPGTRLTVT.

The genes are TRBV6-1 and TRBJ2-1; D remains ambiguous. The V and J ends lost 7 bases and 5 bases respectively, with 15 bases between them. The CDR3 runs to 14 residues. Germline V lookup: CDR1 MNHNS, CDR2 SASEGT. DNA of the CDR3: TGTGCCAGCACCCCCCCTGGCAGAAACAATGAGCAGTTCTTC. It translates to CASTPPGRNNEQFF.

The table lists this clonotype with many counts. This chain uses TRBV5-1 with TRBJ2-1, with D perhaps matching TRBD2 (6 bases). The germline V and J ends were trimmed by 0 bases and 2 bases, with 15 bases remaining between them. CDR1 SGHRS and CDR2 YFSETQ come from the germline V gene. The CDR3 sequence is 17 residues long. CDR3 coding DNA: TGCGCCAGCAGCTTGGTCGGGGGAGGTCCTCCCTACAATGAGCAGTTCTTC. Its protein product is CASSLVGGGPPYNEQFF.

The CDR3 sequence is CASRGGENSGNTIYF. CDR3 nucleotides: TGCGCCAGCAGGGGCGGGGAAAACTCTGGAAACACCATATATTTT. The V and J genes are TRBV5-1 and TRBJ1-3; D remains ambiguous. Germline CDR1 SGHRS, CDR2 YFSETQ. Trimming took off 5 bases at V and 0 bases at J, with 12 bases between the two ends. The CDR3 has 15 amino acids. Full variable domain (rest looked up from reference TRBV5-1 and TRBJ1-3): KAGVTQTPRYLIKTRGQQVTLSCSPISGHRSVSWYQQTPGQGLQFLFEYFSETQRNKGNFPGRFSGRQFSNSRSEMNVSTLELGDSALYLCASRGGENSGNTIYFGEGSWLTVV.

This clonotype was picked up a small number of times. The chain combines TRBV20-1 with TRBJ2-2; 9 bases fit TRBD2. J gave up 1 base and V 0 bases, and 6 bases lay outside the gene matches. The CDR3 contains 17 residues. Germline V gives CDR1 DFQATT, CDR2 SNEGSKA (reference sequence). As DNA, the CDR3 is TGCAGTGCTAGAGATCTCCGGCGGGGGGGGAACACCGGGGAGCTGTTTTTT. Its translation is CSARDLRRGGNTGELFF.

The chain couples TRBV6-5 to TRBJ1-2, with a possible D match to TRBD1 (6 bases). Trimming pared 5 bases from V and 6 bases from J, leaving 7 bases between. The CDR3 runs 11 residues. Germline V gives CDR1 MNHEY, CDR2 SVGAGI. CDR3 amino acids: CASSHRDGYTF. The CDR3 DNA sequence: TGTGCCAGCAGTCACAGGGATGGCTACACCTTC.

In its sample, this clonotype was seen a few times. The rearrangement joins TRBV6-5 to TRBJ2-5; no definite D call. Germline assignment: CDR1 MNHEY and CDR2 SVGAGI. Trimming cost V 2 bases and J 4 bases, with 8 bases left between them. CDR3 length equals 13 residues. CDR3 nucleotide sequence: TGTGCCAGCAGTTACCCAGGATCAGAGACCCAGTACTTC. This sequence encodes CASSYPGSETQYF.

The sample holds a few counts of this clonotype. The CDR3 protein is CASRSFTGVPNYGYTF. The CDR3 DNA follows: TGTGCCAGCAGGAGCTTCACAGGGGTTCCTAACTATGGCTACACCTTC. The rearrangement links TRBV6-1 to TRBJ1-2; 7 bases fit TRBD1. V was clipped by 6 bases and J by 0 bases; unmatched bases: 10. There are 16 residues in the CDR3. The V gene's germline CDR1 is MNHNS and CDR2 SASEGT.

This clonotype was counted at least ten times. V is TRBV4-1 and J is TRBJ2-3, with 14 bases matching TRBD2. The germline CDR1 and CDR2 sequences are MGHRA and YSYEKL. This CDR3 is 16 amino acids long. The V and J ends lost 4 bases and 6 bases, in that order; junction bases with no gene match: 6. The CDR3 here is CASSPGLAGVIDTQYF. In DNA form, the CDR3 reads TGCGCCAGCAGCCCGGGACTAGCGGGAGTCATTGATACGCAGTATTTT.

This clonotype was observed at least ten times. The chain joins TRBV20-1 to TRBJ2-1, with unresolved D. Germline V gene data show CDR1 as DFQATT and CDR2 as SNEGSKA (reference sequence). CDR3 length: 14 amino acids. Trimming left V 3 bases short and J 10 bases short, with 19 bases between. CDR3 bases: TGCAGTGCTAGCCTGGGCATGCCCGGCGGCGAGCAGTTCTTC. Encoded protein: CSASLGMPGGEQFF.